Below are 11 T cell receptor beta chains sequenced from a single sample in a study of T cell responses to AZD1222 COVID-19 vaccine. Sequencing used immunoSEQ multiplex PCR; TCRdb keeps in-frame clones, though not all of them. The sample consists of about 160,000 clones, 88% of them appearing once. The sample here was peripheral blood, taken 28 days after the second AZD1222 dose. All receptors come from an adult who received the AZD1222 COVID-19 vaccine.

The V gene is TRBV10-3, the J gene TRBJ1-3; D perhaps matches TRBD1 (6 bases). This CDR3 comprises 14 residues. Germline loops: CDR1 ENHRY, CDR2 SYGVKD. Trimming took 11 bases from V and 1 from J, leaving 15 bases between them. CDR3 loop: CAAHREDSGNTIYF. The CDR3 coding sequence is TGTGCCGCTCACAGGGAGGATTCTGGAAACACCATATATTTT.

This clone was seen just once. The rearrangement links TRBV30 to TRBJ1-6; a weak D match, TRBD1 (6 bases). V lost 0 bases and J lost 6, with 15 bases in between. Germline CDR1 and CDR2: GTSNPN and SVGIG (reference sequence). This CDR3 has 16 residues. As DNA, the CDR3 is TGTGCCTGGAGTGTACGGGTAGGGGGTGGTAATTCACCCCTCCACTTT. Protein product: CAWSVRVGGGNSPLHF.

This clone came up once. The chain is built from TRBV19 and TRBJ1-2, with 7 bases matching TRBD1. Trimming removed 4 bases from V and 4 bases from J; junction bases left unmatched: 12. Germline CDR1 reads LNHDA; CDR2 reads SQIVND (reference sequence). CDR3 length equals 16 residues. In DNA, the CDR3 is TGTGCCAGTAGTACAAGTGGGGACAGTCAAGTCTATGGCTACACCTTC. Encoded protein: CASSTSGDSQVYGYTF.

The rearrangement joins TRBV7-8 to TRBJ1-2; a possible D gene is TRBD1 (6 bases). The V gene's germline CDR1 is SGHVS and CDR2 FQNEAQ. The V gene lost 5 bases and the J gene lost 6 bases, with 13 bases spanning the gap. The CDR3 has 13 amino acids. The CDR3 spells CASSLDRRNGYTF. Here the CDR3 DNA reads TGTGCCAGCAGCCTCGACAGGAGGAATGGCTACACCTTC.

The chain carries TRBV28 and TRBJ2-5; the D gene is possibly TRBD1 (6 bases). Trimming left V 6 bases short and J 2 bases short, with 16 bases between. The CDR3 loop spans 15 amino acids. In germline, CDR1 is MDHEN, CDR2 SYDVKM. In DNA, the CDR3 is TGTGCCAGCAGGTCTACAGGGAACCGACAAGAGACCCAGTACTTC. Its protein is CASRSTGNRQETQYF.

The chain recombines TRBV5-6 with TRBJ2-1, with D unclear. CDR1 is SGHDT and CDR2 is YYEEEE in the germline V gene. The CDR3 totals 11 residues. The germline V and J ends were trimmed by 0 bases and 7 bases, with 2 bases remaining between them. As DNA, the CDR3 is TGTGCCAGCAGCTTGGGGAATGAGCAGTTCTTC. Translated: CASSLGNEQFF.

The gene calls are TRBV19 and TRBJ1-2; perhaps TRBD1 as D (6 bases). CDR3 length: 15 amino acids. The ends were cut back, 3 bases at V and 7 bases at J, with 18 bases in the middle. CDR1 LNHDA and CDR2 SQIVND come from the germline V gene (reference sequence). CDR3 sequence reads: CASSIRRPTGSGYTF. The CDR3 DNA follows: TGTGCCAGTAGTATCAGACGACCGACAGGTAGTGGCTACACCTTC.

V gene TRBV6-5 combines with J gene TRBJ1-4; D remains ambiguous. The CDR3 has 14 amino acids. V dropped 6 bases and J dropped 5 bases, with 13 bases sitting between them. Germline loops: CDR1 MNHEY, CDR2 SVGAGI. The CDR3 protein is CASRRDGWNEKLFF. The CDR3 nucleotides are TGTGCCAGCAGAAGAGACGGTTGGAATGAAAAACTGTTTTTT.

This clone was observed a handful of times. The chain is built from TRBV5-1 and TRBJ2-5, with TRBD2 matching 8 bases. This CDR3 contains 14 residues. Looked up from germline, CDR1 is SGHRS and CDR2 is YFSETQ. V lost 5 bases and J lost 4; bases outside the gene matches: 7. The CDR3 spells CASRGSGVLETQYF. The CDR3 bases are TGCGCCAGCAGAGGTAGCGGGGTGTTAGAGACCCAGTACTTC.

The chain employs TRBV7-2 and TRBJ1-2; tentatively, D is TRBD1 (5 bases). CDR1 is SGHTA, CDR2 FQGNSA, per germline. The CDR3 has 12 amino acids. The V end lost 6 bases, the J end lost 4 bases, and 9 bases lay between the germline ends. This CDR3 reads CASRGERYGYTF. CDR3 nucleotide sequence: TGTGCCAGCAGGGGGGAGCGCTATGGCTACACCTTC.

This chain uses TRBV15 with TRBJ2-7; D uncertain. The V gene's germline CDR1 is LNHNV and CDR2 YYDKDF (reference sequence). The CDR3 sequence is 16 residues long. Between the trimmed V and J ends, which lost 0 bases and 2 bases, there was a span of 14 bases. CDR3 residues: CATSREISDRAYEQYF. For the CDR3, the DNA is TGTGCCACCAGCAGAGAAATTTCGGACCGTGCCTACGAGCAGTACTTC.